This TCR beta chain was identified in a study of blood T cell repertoires in COVID-19. Study summary: Samples came from the United States, Italy and Spain, spanning acute and convalescent COVID-19. T cells, B-cell-depleted T cells, or PBMCs provided the cDNA or gDNA that served as material.

Per the study methods: Amplification with reference gene primers provided the estimates of nucleated cell counts. The repertoire was sequenced with immunoSEQ multiplex PCR; TCRdb's copy has only in-frame clones and lacks some. That table is the source of V, J and clone size, and D and trimming were worked out from the DNA. The repertoire holds 270,000 or so clones, about nine tenths seen once, with around 2.9% in the top ten. V was clipped by 7 bases and J by 3 bases; unmatched bases: 8. CDR3 length: 14 amino acids. Germline loops: CDR1 SGHRS, CDR2 YFSETQ. This clone was seen once. Material: peripheral blood. V and J are TRBV5-1 and TRBJ2-3; 7 bases match TRBD2. This TCR derives from a woman aged 25 to 39 with active or convalescent COVID-19. This chain's CDR3 is CASRREAGTDTQYF. CDR3 in DNA: TGCGCCAGCCGCCGGGAGGCTGGGACAGATACGCAGTATTTT.